The 21 T cell receptor beta chains in this list originate from one sample, sequenced in a study of T cell responses to AZD1222 COVID-19 vaccine. Assay: immunoSEQ multiplex PCR; the TCRdb copy retains only in-frame clones and omits some. Of about 100,000 clones in the sample, around 90% were seen once. The sample was peripheral blood, taken on day 0 of AZD1222 vaccination. All receptors derive from an adult in good health.

This chain links TRBV3-1 (or the pseudogene TRBV3-2) with TRBJ1-3; 9 bases are a match to TRBD1. The V gene end was trimmed by 4 bases and the J gene end by 3 bases; junction bases not matched to a gene: 4. This CDR3 is built from 15 residues. The V gene's germline CDR1 is LGHDT and CDR2 YNNKEL (reference sequence). CDR3 sequence: CASSPGTGFGNTIYF. The CDR3 region has the DNA TGTGCCAGCAGCCCGGGGACAGGGTTTGGAAACACCATATATTTT.

The rearrangement links TRBV7-9 to TRBJ1-2; D is ambiguous. Trimming pared 5 bases from V and 3 bases from J, leaving 13 bases between. The CDR3 length is 14 residues. Germline CDR1 and CDR2: SEHNR and FQNEAQ (reference sequence). CDR3 residues: CASSPIAGHYGYTF. Written as DNA, the CDR3 is TGTGCCAGCAGCCCCATTGCGGGCCACTATGGCTACACCTTC.

The V gene is TRBV5-1, the J gene TRBJ2-5; tentative D call: TRBD1 (6 bases). With 4 bases removed from V and 5 bases from J, the gap between germline ends came to 21 bases. The length of the CDR3 is 16 residues. Germline-derived CDR1 and CDR2 are SGHRS and YFSETQ. DNA of the CDR3: TGCGCCAGCAGCGTACAGGGAGACGCTAATGGGGAGACCCAGTACTTC. Its translation is CASSVQGDANGETQYF.

The chain joins TRBV7-2 to TRBJ1-1; a weak D match, TRBD1 (6 bases). The V and J ends lost 5 bases and 7 bases respectively, with 11 bases between them. The CDR3 contains 12 residues. Per germline, CDR1 SGHTA and CDR2 FQGNSA. The CDR3 sequence is CASSPQGYEAFF. Written as DNA, the CDR3 is TGTGCCAGCAGCCCACAGGGATATGAAGCTTTCTTT.

This chain connects TRBV28 to TRBJ1-4, with TRBD1 identical over 8 bases. The germline gives CDR1 MDHEN, CDR2 SYDVKM. CDR3 length: 14 residues. Germline trimming cut 2 bases from V and 8 bases from J; bases unmatched to any gene: 4. CDR3 amino acids: CASSLPGGGEKLFF. DNA for the CDR3: TGTGCCAGCAGTTTACCAGGGGGCGGCGAAAAACTGTTTTTT.

This clone was observed a few times. The genes are TRBV7-9 and TRBJ1-4; 9 bases are a match to TRBD1. Germline V gene sequence: CDR1 SEHNR, CDR2 FQNEAQ (reference sequence). Trimming cost V 2 bases and J 3 bases; bases outside gene matches: 4. The CDR3 runs to 16 residues. The CDR3 loop is CASSLPGTGPNEKLFF. The CDR3 DNA is TGTGCCAGCAGCTTACCGGGGACAGGGCCTAATGAAAAACTGTTTTTT.

The chain links TRBV3-1 (or the pseudogene TRBV3-2) to TRBJ1-2, with D hard to call. CDR1 LGHDT and CDR2 YNNKEL come from the germline V gene (reference sequence). CDR3 size: 13 residues. The V gene lost 2 bases and the J gene lost 4 bases, with 8 bases spanning the gap. CDR3 loop: CASSQSGGYGYTF. As DNA, the CDR3 is TGTGCCAGCAGCCAATCAGGAGGCTATGGCTACACCTTC.

The V call is TRBV24-1, the J call TRBJ2-7; no firm D call. This CDR3 has 13 amino acids. Trimming removed 3 bases at V and 5 bases at J, with 10 bases between. Germline V lookup: CDR1 KGHDR, CDR2 SFDVKD. Here the CDR3 reads CATSDPVSHEQYF. The CDR3 DNA is TGTGCCACCAGTGATCCCGTTAGCCACGAGCAGTACTTC.

The chain employs TRBV6-4 and TRBJ2-3; D is undetermined. Trimming pared 6 bases from V and 2 bases from J, leaving 12 bases between. Germline CDR1 reads MRHNA; CDR2 reads SNTAGT. This CDR3 contains 14 residues. CDR3 protein: CASSPRADTDTQYF. The CDR3 region has the DNA TGTGCCAGCAGCCCCCGCGCGGACACAGATACGCAGTATTTT.

This chain uses TRBV6-5 with TRBJ2-5; possible D gene TRBD1, 5 bases. CDR3 length: 12 amino acids. Germline CDR1 MNHEY, CDR2 SVGAGI. V shed 6 bases and J shed 4 bases, with 9 bases lying between them. The CDR3: CASRGPGETQYF. The CDR3 nucleotides are TGTGCCAGCAGGGGGCCGGGAGAGACCCAGTACTTC.

This chain links TRBV4-1 with TRBJ2-1; D perhaps matches TRBD2 (5 bases). Germline V lookup: CDR1 MGHRA, CDR2 YSYEKL. The CDR3 is 16 residues long. Trimming left V 3 bases short and J 7 bases short, with 19 bases between. The CDR3 DNA reads TGCGCCAGCAGCCACGGAGGACTTAGAGGTGGGAATGAGCAGTTCTTC. As protein: CASSHGGLRGGNEQFF.

This chain uses TRBV4-3 with TRBJ2-1; 13 bases match TRBD2. CDR3 length equals 16 residues. V trimming: 5 bases; J trimming: 5 bases; junction bases outside the gene matches: 6. The germline CDR1 and CDR2 sequences are LGHNA and YSLEER. Here the CDR3 reads CASSFRTSGSHNEQFF. The CDR3 coding sequence is TGCGCCAGCAGCTTTCGGACTAGCGGGAGTCACAATGAGCAGTTCTTC.

The table lists this clone with a count of one. The chain recombines TRBV11-3 with TRBJ2-7, with 8 bases identical to TRBD1. Germline lookup yields CDR1 SGHNT and CDR2 YENEEA. V gave up 3 bases and J gave up 2 bases; unmatched junction bases: 6. The CDR3 has 15 residues. Written as DNA, the CDR3 is TGTGCCAGCAGCTTGTATGGGACAGGAGCCTACGAGCAGTACTTC. Protein: CASSLYGTGAYEQYF.

The chain combines TRBV3-1 (or the pseudogene TRBV3-2) with TRBJ1-1; 9 nucleotides line up with TRBD1. The germline CDR1 and CDR2 sequences are LGHDT and YNNKEL (reference sequence). The CDR3 has 14 amino acids. V lost 3 bases, J lost 6 bases, and 5 bases stayed unmatched. CDR3 sequence (DNA): TGTGCCAGCAGCCAGGACGGGACAGGGTCTGAAGCTTTCTTT. It codes for CASSQDGTGSEAFF.

The gene calls are TRBV15 and TRBJ2-7, with 7 nucleotides matching TRBD1. The CDR3 is 12 amino acids. V dropped 3 bases and J dropped 6; count of bases not matched to a gene: 2. Germline V gene lookup returns CDR1 LNHNV and CDR2 YYDKDF (reference sequence). The CDR3, as DNA: TGTGCCACCAGCAGGACAGGGTTCGAGCAGTACTTC. Amino acid sequence: CATSRTGFEQYF.

The chain uses TRBV30 and TRBJ2-7; D is uncertain. This CDR3 has 12 amino acids. V was shortened by 2 bases and J by 6 bases, with 11 bases between the two germline ends. The V gene's germline CDR1 is GTSNPN and CDR2 SVGIG (reference sequence). In DNA form, the CDR3 reads TGTGCCTGGAGTCAACCCCCCGGCGAGCAGTACTTC. Protein product: CAWSQPPGEQYF.

This rearrangement joins TRBV4-3 to TRBJ1-6; D remains unclear. In germline, CDR1 is LGHNA, CDR2 YSLEER. CDR3 length equals 15 residues. V was cut by 1 base and J by 7 bases, with 11 bases left in between. This CDR3 reads CASSQAWTANSPLHF. The DNA of the CDR3 is TGCGCCAGCAGCCAAGCGTGGACGGCGAATTCACCCCTCCACTTT.

The genes are TRBV27 and TRBJ1-4; 7 bases map to TRBD1. Trimming took 4 bases from V and 1 from J; bases not matched to a gene: 6. CDR1 MNHEY and CDR2 SMNVEV come from the germline V gene (reference sequence). The length of the CDR3 is 16 residues. CDR3 loop: CASSSRNRGTNEKLFF. CDR3 DNA: TGTGCCAGCAGTTCGAGGAACAGGGGAACTAATGAAAAACTGTTTTTT. The full variable domain, completed using reference TRBV27 and TRBJ1-4, is EAQVTQNPRYLITVTGKKLTVTCSQNMNHEYMSWYRQDPGLGLRQIYYSMNVEVTDKGDVPEGYKVSRKEKRNFPLILESPSPNQTSLYFCASSSRNRGTNEKLFFGSGTQLSVL.

This chain uses TRBV2 with TRBJ2-2, with D possibly being TRBD1 (6 bases). The CDR3 consists of 14 residues. The germline V and J ends were trimmed by 6 bases and 6 bases, with 14 bases remaining between them. Germline loops: CDR1 SNHLY, CDR2 FYNNEI. Here the CDR3 DNA reads TGTGCCAGCAGGGACAGCGATCATTCCGGGGAGCTGTTTTTT. Translation: CASRDSDHSGELFF. Full variable domain (remainder filled in from reference TRBV2 and TRBJ2-2): EPEVTQTPSHQVTQMGQEVILRCVPISNHLYFYWYRQILGQKVEFLVSFYNNEISEKSEIFDDQFSVERPDGSNFTLKIRSTKLEDSAMYFCASRDSDHSGELFFGEGSRLTVL.

CDR3 in DNA: TGTGCCAGCAGGCAGGGGGCGGGGTCCAATGAGCAGTTCTTC. Its translation is CASRQGAGSNEQFF. The chain combines TRBV7-9 with TRBJ2-1, with 8 bases aligning to TRBD1. CDR3 length: 14 residues. V was pared by 6 bases and J by 6 bases, with 7 bases of the junction left unmatched. The V gene's germline CDR1 is SEHNR and CDR2 FQNEAQ (reference sequence).

Here the CDR3 DNA reads TGCAGCGCCGCCTTAGCGGGAGAGGGGACAGATACGCAGTATTTT. Its protein product is CSAALAGEGTDTQYF. The rearrangement joins TRBV29-1 to TRBJ2-3, with 9 nucleotides matching TRBD2. Germline V CDR1 and CDR2: SQVTM, ANQGSEA. J gave up 3 bases and V 7 bases, and 11 bases lay outside the gene matches. The CDR3 has 15 residues.